What follows describes a single TCR beta chain. Its target is unknown. The entry originates in a study of persistence of HIV-infected CD4 T cells. Study-wide context: Suppressive ART had lasted a median of approximately eight years. Study results and caveats: Degenerate expanded CDR3beta sequences were enriched among CMV- and Gag-responding cells.

This was the immunoSEQ version 4 assay in survey mode. Generated by immunoSEQ multiplex PCR, the TCRdb table keeps only in-frame clones and is missing some. The sample lists about 64,000 clones, about 77% occurring once. An overlapping HIV-1 Gag peptide pool stimulated these cells at 0.85 to 1 ug/peptide/mL. Memory cells lacking CD40L and CD69 with high CD45RO were sorted. This sample comprised CD4+ T cells sorted from PBMCs after roughly 18-hour stimulation, obtained from a patient who received antiretroviral therapy. The clonotype was recovered from an adult man with HIV who was CMV-seropositive.

CDR3 nucleotides: TGTGCCAGCAGTTACTCCTCCAGGGGGGGGTCACCCCTCCACTTT. Its translation is CASSYSSRGGSPLHF. The chain recombines TRBV6-6 with TRBJ1-6, with 7 bases identical to TRBD1. Trimming removed 0 bases from V and 10 bases from J; junction bases left unmatched: 6. CDR3 length: 15 amino acids. Looked up from germline, CDR1 is MNHNY and CDR2 is SVGAGI (reference sequence).